This T cell receptor (beta chain) originates from a study of cytotoxic CD8 clonotypes in ibrutinib-treated CLL. Notes on this clone: Its antigen is undetermined.

Broader study findings: Sustained-remission and progressing patients had unequal sampling times. Having risen at ibrutinib response, clonality had fallen back toward baseline by progression. Under therapy, public clonotypes either contracted or stayed stable, and they were uncommon.

The repertoire was sequenced with immunoSEQ multiplex PCR; TCRdb's copy has only in-frame clones and lacks some. The sample lists some 300,000 clones, 70% to 80% occurring once. The germline gives CDR1 SGHTA, CDR2 FQGNSA. The CDR3 sequence is 17 residues long. The V segment lost 5 bases and the J segment 6 bases; nucleotides outside the gene matches: 13. The chain joins TRBV7-2 to TRBJ2-1; 10 bases map to TRBD2. The receptor comes from a human donor with chronic lymphocytic leukemia. The sequenced sample was PBMCs, obtained before ibrutinib treatment. The CDR3 reads CASSGYKLAGLRNEQFF. Written as DNA, the CDR3 is TGTGCCAGCAGCGGATACAAACTAGCGGGATTGCGCAATGAGCAGTTCTTC.